This TCR beta chain derives from a study of response to subunit inactivated influenza vaccine. TCRdb re-analysed the RT-PCR reads in MiXCR, keeping a single row per CDR3 protein. The sample contains under 200,000 distinct CDR3 sequences, 12% of which appear only once. This clonotype has just a few counts. CDR3 length: 13 residues. CDR1 is SQVTM, CDR2 ANQGSEA, per germline. V was pared by 7 bases and J by 0 bases, with 12 bases between. In addition, the sample was reused for a study of T cells expressing NK-cell markers. That study adds: UMIs accompanied the 5'RACE template switching by which TCR beta cDNA was made. It was sorted CD3+CD56-NKG2C+, CD3+CD56+NKG2C- and CD3+CD56+NKG2C+ T cells that provided the TCR beta repertoires. HCMV serostatus: most of the eight sequenced donors positive, one negative. An anti-gamma-delta TCR antibody restricted sorting to alpha-beta TCR T cells in several experiments. Each of about 6 donors carried dominant NKG2C+ clonotypes accounting for about 1.0-8% of CD8+ T cells.

The sample consisted of CD8+ T cells sorted from PBMCs, taken 12 days after vaccination. This clonotype was sampled from a man in his fifties who received an inactivated influenza vaccine. The rearrangement uses TRBV29-1 and TRBJ1-2, with TRBD1 as a possible D gene (6 bases). The CDR3 DNA reads as TGCAGCGCTACAGGGAGTTCTAACTATGGCTACACCTTC. Protein product: CSATGSSNYGYTF.